This record concerns one T cell receptor beta chain sequence. The ends were cut back, 2 bases at V and 5 bases at J, with 10 bases in the middle. Germline V gives CDR1 LNHDA, CDR2 SQIVND (reference sequence). The CDR3 length is 14 residues. This sample is part of a study of shared clonotypes between healthy human individuals. Every one of the donors was a Caucasian adult that lived in Nashville, Tennessee. Each cell subset's genomic DNA was divided evenly among several immunoSEQ plates. Original methodology: From ImmunoSEQ came sequences covering only the junction and carrying no quality scores, so filtering differed. Repertoires were generated with immunoSEQ multiplex PCR, while TCRdb's copy carries only in-frame clones and drops some. The DNA was the basis for D and trimming; V, J and clone size are from that table. The table shows around 95,000 clones, with 65% to 70% occurring only once.

Input material: memory CD8+ T cells sorted from blood. Stated subset: CD45RO+ cells pooled with CCR7-negative TemRA cells. The chain has TRBV19 and TRBJ2-1, with D possibly matching TRBD2 (6 bases). The receptor comes from a man aged 25-45 years in good health. The CDR3 bases are TGTGCCAGTAGTATACTGGCTAGCGACAATGAGCAGTTCTTC. Protein: CASSILASDNEQFF.